The following is a T cell receptor beta chain sequence with its context. Seattle patients were enrolled while actively infected and followed longitudinally. This specimen belongs to a study of blood T cell repertoires in COVID-19. In the study overall: COVID-19 samples from acute and convalescent phases originated in the United States, Italy and Spain.

Here immunoSEQ multiplex PCR was the method, and the copy in TCRdb shows in-frame clones only, minus some. The repertoire holds 100,000 to 150,000 clones, with around 80% as singletons. The V gene's germline CDR1 is SGHRS and CDR2 YFSETQ. Trimming removed 4 bases from V and 6 bases from J, with 14 bases in between. CDR3 length: 14 amino acids. The sample was peripheral blood. This TCR derives from a man in his thirties or forties with COVID-19, enrolled during active disease. The chain joins TRBV5-1 to TRBJ2-1; no clear D. In nucleotides, the CDR3 is TGCGCCAGCAGCGGATCCCGTGGCGGCAATGAGCAGTTCTTC. This sequence encodes CASSGSRGGNEQFF. The complete variable domain, with remaining parts taken from reference TRBV5-1 and TRBJ2-1, reads KAGVTQTPRYLIKTRGQQVTLSCSPISGHRSVSWYQQTPGQGLQFLFEYFSETQRNKGNFPGRFSGRQFSNSRSEMNVSTLELGDSALYLCASSGSRGGNEQFFGPGTRLTVL.